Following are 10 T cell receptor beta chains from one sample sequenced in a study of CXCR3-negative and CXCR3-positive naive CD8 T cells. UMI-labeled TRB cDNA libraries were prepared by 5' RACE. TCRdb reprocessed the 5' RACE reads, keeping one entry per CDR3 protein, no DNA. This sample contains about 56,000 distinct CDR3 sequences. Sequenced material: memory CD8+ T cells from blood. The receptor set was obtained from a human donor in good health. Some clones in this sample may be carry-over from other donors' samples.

The CDR3 loop is CASSSTGGGEQFF. The gene calls are TRBV7-3 and TRBJ2-1; TCRdb outputs TRBD1, but without DNA this stays unchecked. CDR1 and CDR2 from the germline V gene are SGHTA and FQGTGA. CDR3 length equals 13 residues.

CDR3 sequence reads: CASSDSGGSADTQYF. The rearrangement links TRBV6-4 to TRBJ2-3; the TCRdb call, TRBD2, lacks DNA for checking. This CDR3 contains 15 residues. Germline CDR1 is MRHNA and CDR2 is SNTAGT.

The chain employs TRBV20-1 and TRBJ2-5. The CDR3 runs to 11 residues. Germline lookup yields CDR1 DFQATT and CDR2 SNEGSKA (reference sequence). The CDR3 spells CSARPTDVQHF.

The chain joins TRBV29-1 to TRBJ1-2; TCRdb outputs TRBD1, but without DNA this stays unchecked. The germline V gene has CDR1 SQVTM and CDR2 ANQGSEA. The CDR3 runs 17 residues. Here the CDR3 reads CSVELRDRERSNYGYTF.

CDR3 in amino acids: CASSLAAGDYEQFF. This chain uses TRBV5-5 with TRBJ2-1; the TRBD2 assignment by TCRdb is unverifiable without DNA. The germline V gene encodes CDR1 SGHKS and CDR2 YYEKEE (reference sequence). The CDR3 spans 14 residues. The variable domain in full, with the rest retrieved from reference TRBV5-5 and TRBJ2-1, is DAGVTQSPTHLIKTRGQQVTLRCSPISGHKSVSWYQQVLGQGPQFIFQYYEKEERGRGNFPDRFSARQFPNYSSELNVNALLLGDSALYLCASSLAAGDYEQFFGPGTRLTVL.

CDR3 amino acids: CATSDSGDRGDNEQFF. The gene calls are TRBV24-1 and TRBJ2-1; TCRdb reports TRBD1, a call that lacks DNA to check it against. Germline V lookup: CDR1 KGHDR, CDR2 SFDVKD. The CDR3 covers 16 residues.

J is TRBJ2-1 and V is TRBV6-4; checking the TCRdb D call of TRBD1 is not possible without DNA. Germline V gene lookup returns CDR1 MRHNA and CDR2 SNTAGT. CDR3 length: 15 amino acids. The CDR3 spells CASSDQDRARNEQFF.

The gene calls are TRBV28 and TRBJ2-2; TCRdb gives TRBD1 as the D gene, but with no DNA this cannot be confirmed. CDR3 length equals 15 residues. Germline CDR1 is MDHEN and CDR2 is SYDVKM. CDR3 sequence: CASSLSWTGAGELFF.

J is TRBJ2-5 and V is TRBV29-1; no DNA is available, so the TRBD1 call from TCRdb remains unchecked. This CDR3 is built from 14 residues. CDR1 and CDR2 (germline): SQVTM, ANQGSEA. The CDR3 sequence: CSVEDLEGGETQYF.

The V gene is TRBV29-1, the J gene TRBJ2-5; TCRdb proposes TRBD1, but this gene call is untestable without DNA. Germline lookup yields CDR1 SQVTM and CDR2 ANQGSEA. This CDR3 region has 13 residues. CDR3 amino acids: CSVDRGPQETQYF.